These 5 T cell receptor beta chains originate from one sample sequenced in a study of cytomegalovirus exposure and HLA in healthy donors (dated by TCRdb to about 2017). Libraries were made using the immunoSEQ multiplex PCR assay. For the multiplex PCR, a mixture combining 60 forward primers for TCR Vbeta segments and 13 reverse primers for TCR Jbeta segments was used. TCRdb carries this immuneACCESS record with in-frame sequences only. Its versions omit some clonotypes, under half of them owing to an unresolved V gene in the studies checked, with the rest unexplained. This sample gives under 110,000 clones in total; more than 75% of them show up just once. The ten biggest clones cover about 6% of the sample. Sequencing used PBMCs. The source is a woman aged 45-65 years in good health and CMV-seropositive.

The rearrangement uses TRBV29-1 and TRBJ1-5, with D unclear. The CDR3 contains 12 residues. Trimming left V 4 bases short and J 5 bases short, with 9 bases between. The germline CDR1 and CDR2 sequences are SQVTM and ANQGSEA. DNA for the CDR3: TGCAGCGTTGGAGGGAGGGATCAGCCCCAGCATTTT. It codes for CSVGGRDQPQHF.

CDR3 amino acids: CASSLRGGESYEQYF. CDR3 bases: TGTGCCAGCAGCCTCCGCGGGGGAGAATCCTACGAGCAGTACTTC. The chain carries TRBV7-3 and TRBJ2-7, with 7 bases lining up with TRBD2. The CDR3 covers 15 residues. Germline-derived CDR1 and CDR2 are SGHTA and FQGTGA. V dropped 5 bases and J dropped 1; count of bases not matched to a gene: 8.

The J gene is TRBJ2-5, the V gene TRBV9, with 15 bases lining up with TRBD2. Germline CDR1 is SGDLS and CDR2 is YYNGEE. This CDR3 is 16 amino acids long. With 4 bases clipped from V and 5 bases from J, the junction kept 6 bases outside the gene matches. In nucleotides, the CDR3 is TGTGCCAGCAGCCCCCGGACTAGCGGGGGGGCGGAGACCCAGTACTTC. Amino acid sequence: CASSPRTSGGAETQYF. The full variable domain, with the rest looked up from reference TRBV9 and TRBJ2-5, is DSGVTQTPKHLITATGQRVTLRCSPRSGDLSVYWYQQSLDQGLQFLIQYYNGEERAKGNILERFSAQQFPDLHSELNLSSLELGDSALYFCASSPRTSGGAETQYFGPGTRLLVL.

The chain couples TRBV19 to TRBJ2-5; 10 bases align to TRBD1. V gave up 6 bases and J gave up 10 bases; unmatched junction bases: 11. The CDR3 totals 14 residues. From germline, CDR1 is LNHDA and CDR2 SQIVND (reference sequence). The CDR3 loop reads CASSVAGTGVDQYF. The CDR3, as DNA: TGTGCCAGTAGCGTGGCTGGGACAGGGGTTGACCAGTACTTC.

This clone has more than one count but fewer than ten. The chain couples TRBV6-6 to TRBJ2-1; the D gene is possibly TRBD1 (5 bases). Germline assignment: CDR1 MNHNY and CDR2 SVGAGI (reference sequence). The CDR3 is 13 amino acids. V lost 9 bases, J lost 0 bases, and 9 bases lay in between. The CDR3 loop is CASRDSSYNEQFF. The CDR3 region has the DNA TGTGCCAGTAGAGACAGCTCCTACAATGAGCAGTTCTTC.